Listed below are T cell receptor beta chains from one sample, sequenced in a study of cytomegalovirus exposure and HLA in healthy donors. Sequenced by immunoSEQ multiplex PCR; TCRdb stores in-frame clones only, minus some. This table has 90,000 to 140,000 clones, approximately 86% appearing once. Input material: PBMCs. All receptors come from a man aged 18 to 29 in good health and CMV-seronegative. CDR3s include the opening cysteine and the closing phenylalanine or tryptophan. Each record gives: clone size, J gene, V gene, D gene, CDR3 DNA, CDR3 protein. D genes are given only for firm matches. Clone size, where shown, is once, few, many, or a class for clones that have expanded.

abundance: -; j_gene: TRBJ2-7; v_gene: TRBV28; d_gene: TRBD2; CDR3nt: TGTGCCAGCAGTTTAGAACTAGCGGGCCGCTACGAGCAGTACTTC; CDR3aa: CASSLELAGRYEQYF
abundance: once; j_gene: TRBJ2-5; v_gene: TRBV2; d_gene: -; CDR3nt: TGTGCCAGCAGTGGGGCTAGCTGGTCGACCCAGTACTTC; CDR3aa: CASSGASWSTQYF
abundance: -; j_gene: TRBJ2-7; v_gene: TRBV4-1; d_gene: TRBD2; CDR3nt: TGCGCCAGCAGCCAAGAAGGACTAGCGGGAGGCCACGAGCAGTACTTC; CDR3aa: CASSQEGLAGGHEQYF
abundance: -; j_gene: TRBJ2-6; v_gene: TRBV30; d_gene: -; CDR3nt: TGTGCCTGGAGTGTGGGAGGAACTGGGGCCAACGTCCTGACTTTC; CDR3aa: CAWSVGGTGANVLTF
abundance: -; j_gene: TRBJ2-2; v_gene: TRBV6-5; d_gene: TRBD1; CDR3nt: TGTGCCAGTAATAAACAGGGGGCATTTGCCGGGGAGCTGTTTTTT; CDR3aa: CASNKQGAFAGELFF
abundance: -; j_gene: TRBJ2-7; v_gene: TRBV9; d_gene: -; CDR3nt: TGTGCCAGCAGCGTAGACCCCCAGACGGGAGTATTAAACGAGCAGTACTTC; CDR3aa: CASSVDPQTGVLNEQYF
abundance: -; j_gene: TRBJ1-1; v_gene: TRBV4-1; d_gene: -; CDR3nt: TGCGCCAGCAGCCATGAGGTGGGGGGAGCTTTCTTT; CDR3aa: CASSHEVGGAFF
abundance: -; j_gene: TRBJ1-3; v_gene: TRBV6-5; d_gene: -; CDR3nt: TGTGCCAGCAGTCCTTGGACAGACTCTGGAAACACCATATATTTT; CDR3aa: CASSPWTDSGNTIYF
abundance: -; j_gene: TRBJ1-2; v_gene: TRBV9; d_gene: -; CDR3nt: TGTGCCAGCAGCGTAGAAGGGCCTGGGGGGTATGGCTACACCTTC; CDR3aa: CASSVEGPGGYGYTF
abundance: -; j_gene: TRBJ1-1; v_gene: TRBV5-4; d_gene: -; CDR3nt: TGTGCCACCCGGGGGGTCCGGGTCACTGAAGCTTTCTTT; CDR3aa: CATRGVRVTEAFF
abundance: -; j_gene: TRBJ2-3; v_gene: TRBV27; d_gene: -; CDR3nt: TGTGCCAGCACCAAGGGACAAATTCGCACAGATACGCAGTATTTT; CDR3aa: CASTKGQIRTDTQYF
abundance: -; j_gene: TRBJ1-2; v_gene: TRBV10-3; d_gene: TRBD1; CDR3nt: TGTGCCATCACACCGGGACAGCAGTCCTATGGCTACACCTTC; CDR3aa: CAITPGQQSYGYTF
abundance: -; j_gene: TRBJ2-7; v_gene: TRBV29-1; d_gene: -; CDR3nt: TGCAGCGTTGCGGGAAGAGAGGTCGAGCAGTACTTC; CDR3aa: CSVAGREVEQYF
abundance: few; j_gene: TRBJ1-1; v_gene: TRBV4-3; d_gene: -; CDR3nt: TGCGCCAGCAGCCAAGATGTCCGGGGGACTGAAGCTTTCTTT; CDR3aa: CASSQDVRGTEAFF
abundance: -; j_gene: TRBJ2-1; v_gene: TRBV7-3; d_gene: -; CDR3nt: TGTGCCAGCAGCCGTACTTCGAGCTCCTACAATGAGCAGTTCTTC; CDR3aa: CASSRTSSSYNEQFF
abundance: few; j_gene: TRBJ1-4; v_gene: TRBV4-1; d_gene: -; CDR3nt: TGCGCCAGCAGACGTGGGCACAGTCTTAATGAAAAACTGTTTTTT; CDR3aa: CASRRGHSLNEKLFF
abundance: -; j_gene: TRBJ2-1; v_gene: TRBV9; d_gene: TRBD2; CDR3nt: TGTGCCAGCAGCCTCCGGACTAGCGGGAGAGCTAGCTCCTACAATGAGCAGTTCTTC; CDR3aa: CASSLRTSGRASSYNEQFF
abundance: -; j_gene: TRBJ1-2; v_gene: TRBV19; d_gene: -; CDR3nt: TGCGCCAGTAGTATAGGCAGAAGAAACTATGGCTACACCTTC; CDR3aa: CASSIGRRNYGYTF
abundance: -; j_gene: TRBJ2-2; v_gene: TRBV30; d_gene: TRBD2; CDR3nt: TGTGCCTGGAGTGGACTAGTAAGCGGGGTCGAATCCGGGGAGCTGTTTTTT; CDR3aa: CAWSGLVSGVESGELFF
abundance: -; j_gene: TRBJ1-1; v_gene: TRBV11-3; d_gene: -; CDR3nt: TGTGCCAGCAGCACGCCCAGGGAGGCTGAAGCTTTCTTT; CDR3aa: CASSTPREAEAFF
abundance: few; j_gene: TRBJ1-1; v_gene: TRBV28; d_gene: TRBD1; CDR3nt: TGTGCCAGCAGTTTTGGGACAGGGTTCCTGAACACTGAAGCTTTCTTT; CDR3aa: CASSFGTGFLNTEAFF
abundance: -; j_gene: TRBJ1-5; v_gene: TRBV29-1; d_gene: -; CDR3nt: TGCAGCGTTGGGGACTACGGCAATCAGCCCCAGCATTTT; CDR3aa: CSVGDYGNQPQHF
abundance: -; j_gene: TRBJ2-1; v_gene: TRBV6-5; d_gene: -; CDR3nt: TGTGCCACCAAGGACAATCAAGGTGAGCAGTTCTTC; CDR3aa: CATKDNQGEQFF
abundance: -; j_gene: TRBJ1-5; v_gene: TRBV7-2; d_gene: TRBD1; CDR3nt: TGTGCCAGCAGACCCGGACAGGGGGCTCAGCAGCCCCAGCATTTT; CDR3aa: CASRPGQGAQQPQHF
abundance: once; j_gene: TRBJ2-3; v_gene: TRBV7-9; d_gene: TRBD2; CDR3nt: TGTGCCAGCAGGACTAGCGCCCACACAGATACGCAGTATTTT; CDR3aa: CASRTSAHTDTQYF
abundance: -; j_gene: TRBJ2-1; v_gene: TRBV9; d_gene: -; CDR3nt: TGTGCCAGCAGCAGTGGACAGAGCTCCTACAATGAGCAGTTCTTC; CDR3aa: CASSSGQSSYNEQFF
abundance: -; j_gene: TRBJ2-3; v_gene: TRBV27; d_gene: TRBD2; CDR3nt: TGTGCCAGCAGGAACGGGGGGTCAGCAGATACGCAGTATTTT; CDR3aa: CASRNGGSADTQYF
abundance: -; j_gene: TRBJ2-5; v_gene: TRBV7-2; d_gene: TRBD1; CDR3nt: TGTGCCAGCAGCTCCCACGGGACAGGGGGGGAGACCCAGTACTTC; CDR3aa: CASSSHGTGGETQYF
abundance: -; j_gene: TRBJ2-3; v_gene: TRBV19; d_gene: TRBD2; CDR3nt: TGTGCCAGTAGGAGCGGGAGGGCCTATGATACGCAGTATTTT; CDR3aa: CASRSGRAYDTQYF
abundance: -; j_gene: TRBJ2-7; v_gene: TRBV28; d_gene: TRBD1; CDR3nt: TGTGCCAGCAGTACTGCCGGGACAGGGTTGTATTACGAGCAGTACTTC; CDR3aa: CASSTAGTGLYYEQYF
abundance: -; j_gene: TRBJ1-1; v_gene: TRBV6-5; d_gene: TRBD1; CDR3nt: TGTGCCAGCAGCTACGGCGACAGGGGTTTGAACACTGAAGCTTTCTTT; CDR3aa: CASSYGDRGLNTEAFF
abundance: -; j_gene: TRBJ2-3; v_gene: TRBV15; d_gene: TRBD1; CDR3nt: TGTGCCACCAGCAGTAGGGACAGCCCGAGGGATACGCAGTATTTT; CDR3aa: CATSSRDSPRDTQYF
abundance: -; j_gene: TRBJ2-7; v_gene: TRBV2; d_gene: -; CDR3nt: TGTGCCAGCAGTGAAGGGGGCGCCAGCTCCTACGAGCAGTACTTC; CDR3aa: CASSEGGASSYEQYF
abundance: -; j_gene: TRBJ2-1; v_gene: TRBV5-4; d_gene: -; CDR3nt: TGTGCCAGCAGCTCCCGGGGTCTTTCCTACAATGAGCAGTTCTTC; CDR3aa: CASSSRGLSYNEQFF
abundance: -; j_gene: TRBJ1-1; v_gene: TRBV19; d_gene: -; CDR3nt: TGTGCCAGTAGAGTGCAGGGAACTGAAGCTTTCTTT; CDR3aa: CASRVQGTEAFF
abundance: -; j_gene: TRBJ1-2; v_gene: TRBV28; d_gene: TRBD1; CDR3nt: TGTGCCAGCACGGAAGGCAGGCAGGGGGCGAGTGGCTACACCTTC; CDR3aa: CASTEGRQGASGYTF
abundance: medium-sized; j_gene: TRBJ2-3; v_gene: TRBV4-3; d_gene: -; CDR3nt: TGCGCCAGCAGCCAAGAAGATCGGACTCTGCGGGATACGCAGTATTTT; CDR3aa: CASSQEDRTLRDTQYF
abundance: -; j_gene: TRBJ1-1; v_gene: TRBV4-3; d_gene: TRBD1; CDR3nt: TGCGCCAGCAGCACTTACAGGGGGGACACTGAAGCTTTCTTT; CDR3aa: CASSTYRGDTEAFF
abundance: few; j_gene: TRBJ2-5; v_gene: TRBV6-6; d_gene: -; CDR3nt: TGTGCCAGCAGTTACGGGGGCGGAGAGACCCAGTACTTC; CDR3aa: CASSYGGGETQYF
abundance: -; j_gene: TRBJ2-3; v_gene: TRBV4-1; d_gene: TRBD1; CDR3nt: TGCGCCAGCAGCCAAGTTTTTTTCCCGGGACAGGGGGCAGATACGCAGTATTTT; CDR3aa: CASSQVFFPGQGADTQYF
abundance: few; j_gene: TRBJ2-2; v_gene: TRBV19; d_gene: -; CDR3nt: TGTGCCAGTAGACCGACAGGGAACACCGGGGAGCTGTTTTTT; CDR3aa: CASRPTGNTGELFF
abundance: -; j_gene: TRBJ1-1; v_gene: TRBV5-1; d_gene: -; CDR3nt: TGCGCCAGCAGCTTGGAACAGCCTATGAACACTGAAGCTTTCTTT; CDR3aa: CASSLEQPMNTEAFF
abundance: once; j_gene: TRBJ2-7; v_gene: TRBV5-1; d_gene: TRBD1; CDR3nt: TGCGCCAGCAGCTTGGGACAGGGCAGGCCCTCCTACGAGCAGTACTTC; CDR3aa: CASSLGQGRPSYEQYF
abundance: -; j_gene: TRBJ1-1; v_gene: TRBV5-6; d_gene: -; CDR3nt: TGTGCCAGCAGCTTGGTGACAGGATACACTGAAGCTTTCTTT; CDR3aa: CASSLVTGYTEAFF